This T cell receptor (beta chain) emerged from a study of a mutant IDH1 vaccine in newly diagnosed glioma. To note about this clone: Antigen specificity is unknown.

The CDR3 length is 14 residues. Looked up from germline, CDR1 is LNHDA and CDR2 is SQIVND (reference sequence). J was trimmed by 7 bases and V by 5 bases; bases with no gene match: 8. Measured with immunoSEQ multiplex PCR; TCRdb has only the in-frame clones, and not every one. Altogether approximately 60,000 clones are present, more than 75% being singletons, with the ten largest covering approximately 1.5%. As for time point: week 23, last vaccination. In every dose of vaccine, 300 ug of mutant IDH1 20-mer peptide was given alongside topical imiquimod. This specimen was PBMCs, taken from a glioma patient whose treatment included an IDH1 peptide vaccine. The sequence was obtained from a man aged 35 to 55 with glioma. The chain employs TRBV19 and TRBJ1-1; 9 bases map to TRBD1. Here the CDR3 reads CASSPTGGVNEAFF. CDR3 in DNA: TGTGCCAGTAGTCCTACAGGGGGCGTAAATGAAGCTTTCTTT.